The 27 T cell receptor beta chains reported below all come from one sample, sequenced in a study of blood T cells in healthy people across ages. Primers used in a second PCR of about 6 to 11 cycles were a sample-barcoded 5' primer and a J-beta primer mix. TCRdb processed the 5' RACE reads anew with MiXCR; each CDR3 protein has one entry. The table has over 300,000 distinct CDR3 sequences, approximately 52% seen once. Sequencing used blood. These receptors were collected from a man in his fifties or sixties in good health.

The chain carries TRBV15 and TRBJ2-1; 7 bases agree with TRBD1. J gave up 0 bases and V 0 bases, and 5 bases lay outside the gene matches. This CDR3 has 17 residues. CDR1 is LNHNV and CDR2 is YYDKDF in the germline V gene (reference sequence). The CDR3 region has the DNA TGTGCCACCAGCAGAGATTCGACAGGGAGCTCCTACAATGAGCAGTTCTTC. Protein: CATSRDSTGSSYNEQFF.

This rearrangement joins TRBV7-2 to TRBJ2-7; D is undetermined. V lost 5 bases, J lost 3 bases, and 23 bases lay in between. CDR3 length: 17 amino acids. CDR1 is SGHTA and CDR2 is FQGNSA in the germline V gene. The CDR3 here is CASSPNGQIAFLYEQYF. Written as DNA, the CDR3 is TGTGCCAGCAGCCCCAATGGTCAGATCGCTTTCCTCTACGAGCAGTACTTC.

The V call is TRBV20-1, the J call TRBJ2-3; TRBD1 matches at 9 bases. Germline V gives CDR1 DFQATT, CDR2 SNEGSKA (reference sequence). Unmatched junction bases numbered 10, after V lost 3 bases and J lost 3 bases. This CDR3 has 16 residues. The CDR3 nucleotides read TGCAGTGCTAGCCCACCGGGACAGGGTGTAACAGATACGCAGTATTTT. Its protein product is CSASPPGQGVTDTQYF.

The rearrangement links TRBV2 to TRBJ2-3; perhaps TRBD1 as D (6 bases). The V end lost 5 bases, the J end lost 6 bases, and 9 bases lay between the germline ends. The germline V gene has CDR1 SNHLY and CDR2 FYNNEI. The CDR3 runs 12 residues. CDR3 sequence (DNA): TGTGCCAGCAGTTATACAGGGGATACGCAGTATTTT. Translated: CASSYTGDTQYF.

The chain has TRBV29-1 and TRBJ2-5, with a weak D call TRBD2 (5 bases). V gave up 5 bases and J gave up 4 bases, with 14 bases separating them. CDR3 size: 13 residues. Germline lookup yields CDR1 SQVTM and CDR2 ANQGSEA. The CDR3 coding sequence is TGCAGCGTTCTCGGACCGGCGGGAGAGACCCAGTACTTC. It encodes CSVLGPAGETQYF.

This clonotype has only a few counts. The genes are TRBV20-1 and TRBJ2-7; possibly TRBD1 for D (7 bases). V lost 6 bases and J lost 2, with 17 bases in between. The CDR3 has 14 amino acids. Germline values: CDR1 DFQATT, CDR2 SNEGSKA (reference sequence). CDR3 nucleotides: TGCAGTGCCGGGACTGACAGGGATCCCTACGAGCAGTACTTC. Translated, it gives CSAGTDRDPYEQYF.

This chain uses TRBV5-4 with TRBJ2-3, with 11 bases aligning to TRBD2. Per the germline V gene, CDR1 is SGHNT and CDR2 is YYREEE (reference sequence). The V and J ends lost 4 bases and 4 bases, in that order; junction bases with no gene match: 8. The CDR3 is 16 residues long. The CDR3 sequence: CASSLTSGVGSDTQYF. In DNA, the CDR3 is TGTGCCAGCAGCCTGACTAGCGGGGTTGGGTCAGATACGCAGTATTTT. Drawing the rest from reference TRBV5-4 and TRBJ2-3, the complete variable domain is ETGVTQSPTHLIKTRGQQVTLRCSSQSGHNTVSWYQQALGQGPQFIFQYYREEENGRGNFPPRFSGLQFPNYSSELNVNALELDDSALYLCASSLTSGVGSDTQYFGPGTRLTVL.

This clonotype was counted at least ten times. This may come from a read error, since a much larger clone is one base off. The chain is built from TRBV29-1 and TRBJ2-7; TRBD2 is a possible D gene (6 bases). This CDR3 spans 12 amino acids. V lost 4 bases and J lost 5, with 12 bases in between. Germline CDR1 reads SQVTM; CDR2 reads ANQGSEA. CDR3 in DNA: TGCAGCGTTGGCGGCGGGGTCAACGAGCAGTACTTC. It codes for CSVGGGVNEQYF.

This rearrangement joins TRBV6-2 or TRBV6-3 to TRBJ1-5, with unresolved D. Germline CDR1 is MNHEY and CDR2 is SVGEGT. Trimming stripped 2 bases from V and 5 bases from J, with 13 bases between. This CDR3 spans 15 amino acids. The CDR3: CASSYHRRGDQPQHF. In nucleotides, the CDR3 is TGTGCCAGCAGTTACCATCGTCGGGGAGATCAGCCCCAGCATTTT.

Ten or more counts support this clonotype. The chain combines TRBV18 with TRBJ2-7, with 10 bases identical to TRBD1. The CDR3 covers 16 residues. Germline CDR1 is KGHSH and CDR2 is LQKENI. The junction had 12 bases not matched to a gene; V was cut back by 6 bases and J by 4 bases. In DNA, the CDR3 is TGTGCCAGCTCTCAAGCCCGACAGGGGGCCTCTTACGAGCAGTACTTC. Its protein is CASSQARQGASYEQYF.

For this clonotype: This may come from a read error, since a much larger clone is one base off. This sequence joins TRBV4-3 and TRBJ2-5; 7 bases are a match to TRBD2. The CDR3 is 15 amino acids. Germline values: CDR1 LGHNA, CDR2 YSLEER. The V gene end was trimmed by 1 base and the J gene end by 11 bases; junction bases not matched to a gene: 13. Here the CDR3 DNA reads TGCGCCAGCAGCCAAGGGACTAGGGCCTACAATAAGCAGTACTTC. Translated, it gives CASSQGTRAYNKQYF.

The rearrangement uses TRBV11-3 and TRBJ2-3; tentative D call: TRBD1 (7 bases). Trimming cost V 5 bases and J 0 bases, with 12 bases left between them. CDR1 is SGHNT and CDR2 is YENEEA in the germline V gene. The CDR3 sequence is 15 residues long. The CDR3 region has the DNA TGTGCCAGCAGCGCAGGGGGGAGGAGCACAGATACGCAGTATTTT. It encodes CASSAGGRSTDTQYF.

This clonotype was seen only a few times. DNA for the CDR3: TGCGCCAGCAGCTTACGGGACACCGTGAACATTCAGTACTTC. Residues: CASSLRDTVNIQYF. The J gene is TRBJ2-4, the V gene TRBV5-1; a possible D gene is TRBD1 (6 bases). Germline V gene lookup returns CDR1 SGHRS and CDR2 YFSETQ. The ends were cut back, 2 bases at V and 7 bases at J, with 13 bases in the middle. The CDR3 runs to 14 residues.

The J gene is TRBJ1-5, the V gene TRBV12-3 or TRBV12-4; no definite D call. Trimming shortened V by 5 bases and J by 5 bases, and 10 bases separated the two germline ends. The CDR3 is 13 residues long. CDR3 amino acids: CASSGNLYQPQHF. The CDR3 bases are TGTGCCAGCAGTGGAAATCTTTATCAGCCCCAGCATTTT.

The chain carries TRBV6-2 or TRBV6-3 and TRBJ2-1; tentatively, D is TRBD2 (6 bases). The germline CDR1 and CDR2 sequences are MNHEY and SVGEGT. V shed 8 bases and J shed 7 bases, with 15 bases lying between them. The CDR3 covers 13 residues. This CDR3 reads CASVPWGRNEQFF. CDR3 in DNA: TGTGCCAGCGTGCCGTGGGGGAGGAATGAGCAGTTCTTC.

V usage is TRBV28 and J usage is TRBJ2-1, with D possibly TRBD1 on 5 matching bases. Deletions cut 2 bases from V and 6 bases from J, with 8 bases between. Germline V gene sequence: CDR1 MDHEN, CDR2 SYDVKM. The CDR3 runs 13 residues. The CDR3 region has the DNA TGTGCCAGCAGTTTACAGGGTGGCAATGAGCAGTTCTTC. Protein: CASSLQGGNEQFF.

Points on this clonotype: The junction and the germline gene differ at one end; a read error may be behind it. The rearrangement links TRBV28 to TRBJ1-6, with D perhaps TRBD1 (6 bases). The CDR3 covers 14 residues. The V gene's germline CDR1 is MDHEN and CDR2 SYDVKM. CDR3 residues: CASSVIRGNSPLHF. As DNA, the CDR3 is TGTGCCAGCAGTGTAATCAGGGGTAATTCGCCCCTCCACTTT.

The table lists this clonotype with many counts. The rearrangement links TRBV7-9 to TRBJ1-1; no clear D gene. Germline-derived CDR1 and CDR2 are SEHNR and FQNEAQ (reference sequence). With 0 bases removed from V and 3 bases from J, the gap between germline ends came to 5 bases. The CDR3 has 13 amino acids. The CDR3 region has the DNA TGTGCCAGCAGCTTAGCTGGACACACTGAAGCTTTCTTT. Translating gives CASSLAGHTEAFF.

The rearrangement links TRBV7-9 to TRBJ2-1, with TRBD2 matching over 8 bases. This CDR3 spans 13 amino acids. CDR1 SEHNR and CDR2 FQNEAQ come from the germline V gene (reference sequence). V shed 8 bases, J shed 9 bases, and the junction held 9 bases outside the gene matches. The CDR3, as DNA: TGTGCCAGCGGGGCGGGAGGAAGTGGTGAGCAGTTCTTC. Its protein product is CASGAGGSGEQFF. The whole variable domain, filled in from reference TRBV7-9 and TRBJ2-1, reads DTGVSQNPRHKITKRGQNVTFRCDPISEHNRLYWYRQTLGQGPEFLTYFQNEAQLEKSRLLSDRFSAERPKGSFSTLEIQRTEQGDSAMYLCASGAGGSGEQFFGPGTRLTVL.

The CDR3 sequence is CASSPTSYPTDTQYF. The CDR3 region has the DNA TGTGCCAGCAGCCCGACCTCATATCCCACAGATACGCAGTATTTT. The rearrangement uses TRBV3-1 and TRBJ2-3; D remains unclear. The germline V and J ends were trimmed by 4 bases and 2 bases, with 13 bases remaining between them. The CDR3 has 15 residues. Germline V gene data show CDR1 as LGHDT and CDR2 as YNNKEL (reference sequence).

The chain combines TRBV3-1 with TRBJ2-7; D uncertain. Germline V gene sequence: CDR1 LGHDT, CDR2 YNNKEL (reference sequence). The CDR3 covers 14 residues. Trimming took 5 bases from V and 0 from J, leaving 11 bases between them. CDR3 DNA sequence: TGTGCCAGCAGCACCGTGGCTACCTCCTACGAGCAGTACTTC. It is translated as CASSTVATSYEQYF.

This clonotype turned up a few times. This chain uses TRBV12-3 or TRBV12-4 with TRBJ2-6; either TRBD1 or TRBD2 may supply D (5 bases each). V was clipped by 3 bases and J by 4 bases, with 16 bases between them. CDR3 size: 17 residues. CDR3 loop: CASSFRTGGSGANVLTF. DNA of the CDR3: TGTGCCAGCAGTTTTCGAACAGGAGGCTCGGGGGCCAACGTCCTGACTTTC.

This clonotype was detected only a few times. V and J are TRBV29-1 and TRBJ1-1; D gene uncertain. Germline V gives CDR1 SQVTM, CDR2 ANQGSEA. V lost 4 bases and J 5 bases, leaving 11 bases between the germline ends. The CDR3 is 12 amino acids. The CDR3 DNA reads TGCAGCGTTGGGGCCCCCGGGACTGAAGCTTTCTTT. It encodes CSVGAPGTEAFF.

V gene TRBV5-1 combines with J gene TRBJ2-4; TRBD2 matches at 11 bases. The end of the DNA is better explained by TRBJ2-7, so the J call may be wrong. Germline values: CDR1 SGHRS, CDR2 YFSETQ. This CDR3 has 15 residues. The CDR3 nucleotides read TGCGCCAGCAGCTTCACTAGCGGGGGAACCTACGAGCAGTACTTC. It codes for CASSFTSGGTYEQYF.

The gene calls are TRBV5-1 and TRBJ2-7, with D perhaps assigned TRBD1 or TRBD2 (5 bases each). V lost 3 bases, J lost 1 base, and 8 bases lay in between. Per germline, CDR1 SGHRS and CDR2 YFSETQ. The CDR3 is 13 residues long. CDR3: CASSWGNSYEQYF. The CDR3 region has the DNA TGCGCCAGCAGCTGGGGGAATTCCTACGAGCAGTACTTC.

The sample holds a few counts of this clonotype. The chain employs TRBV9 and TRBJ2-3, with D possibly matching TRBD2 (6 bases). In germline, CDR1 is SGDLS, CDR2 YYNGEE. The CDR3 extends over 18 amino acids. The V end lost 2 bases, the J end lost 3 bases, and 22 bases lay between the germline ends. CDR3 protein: CASSVGRGGIRRTDTQYF. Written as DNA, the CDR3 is TGTGCCAGCAGCGTGGGGCGTGGCGGGATCCGCAGGACAGATACGCAGTATTTT.

The chain's CDR3 is CASSPLGLVDEQYF. The DNA for the CDR3 is TGTGCCAGCAGCCCACTAGGACTGGTTGACGAGCAGTACTTC. The V and J genes are TRBV2 and TRBJ2-4, with D possibly being TRBD2 (5 bases). The end of the DNA fits TRBJ2-7 better, so the J call may be wrong. The CDR3 runs to 14 residues. Germline lookup yields CDR1 SNHLY and CDR2 FYNNEI.